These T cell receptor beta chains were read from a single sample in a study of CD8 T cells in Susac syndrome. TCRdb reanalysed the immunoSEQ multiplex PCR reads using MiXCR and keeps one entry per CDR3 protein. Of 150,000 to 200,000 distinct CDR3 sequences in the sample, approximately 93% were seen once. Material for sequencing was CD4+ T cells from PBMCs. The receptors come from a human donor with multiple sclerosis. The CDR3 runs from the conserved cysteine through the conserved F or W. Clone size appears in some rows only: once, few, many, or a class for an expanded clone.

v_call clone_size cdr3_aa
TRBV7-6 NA CASSLRQGSSGNTIYF
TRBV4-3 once CASSQGASRTGTQYF
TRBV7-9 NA CASTRQETNYGYTF
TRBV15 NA CATSRNIPGQVPGELFF
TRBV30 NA CAWGQGDIQYF
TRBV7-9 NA CASSQVGDEQYF
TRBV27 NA CASSWGRESYEQYF
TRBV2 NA CASRSRTSGSTEQYF
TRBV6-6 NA CASNLKGNTEAFF
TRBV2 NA CASKGRTWEQYF
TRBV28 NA CASTIRDRAFF
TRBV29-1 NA CSVGDRVYEQYF
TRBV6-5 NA CASSYSNPGANYGYTF
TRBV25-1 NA CASSTTANTGELFF
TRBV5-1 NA CASSTGHPEAFF
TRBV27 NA CASSLTGGNIQYF
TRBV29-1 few CSVSGGSEAFF
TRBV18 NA CASSPGGDEQYF
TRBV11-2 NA CASSTWTGTEQETQYF
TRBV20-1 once CSAREVINEQFF
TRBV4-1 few CASSQAPTSGQETQYF
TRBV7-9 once CASSLGAIYEQYF
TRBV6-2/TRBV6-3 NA CASRAGETYEQYF
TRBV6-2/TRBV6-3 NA CASSYSSADTQYF
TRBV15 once CATSPELAAFNEQFF
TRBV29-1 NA CSVFGSSYEQYF
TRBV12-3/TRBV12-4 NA CASTARGDGYTF
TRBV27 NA CASSPPLDNSPLHF
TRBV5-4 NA CASSRISGRNSNEQFF
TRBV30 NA CAWGAGLSTDTQYF
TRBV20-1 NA CSARRSGSGRFEQFF
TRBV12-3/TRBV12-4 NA CASREMTGELFF
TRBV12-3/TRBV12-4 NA CASSLAGRGYTF
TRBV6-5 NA CASRPRGQGYEQYF
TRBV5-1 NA CASSLRGLRGTEAFF
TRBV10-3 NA CAISESPSVSYEQYF
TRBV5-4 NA CASSLNGARGGTDTQYF
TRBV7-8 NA CASSLAASRTGELFF
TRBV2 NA CASSVRANIQYF
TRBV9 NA CASSARGSGELFF
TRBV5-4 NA CASSLDGGVGDTQYF
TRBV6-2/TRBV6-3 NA CASSPGTAASGNTIYF
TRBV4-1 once CASSQDDRTGSEQFF
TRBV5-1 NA CASSLSGQNSYEQYF
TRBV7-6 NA CASSFRTRAEETQYF